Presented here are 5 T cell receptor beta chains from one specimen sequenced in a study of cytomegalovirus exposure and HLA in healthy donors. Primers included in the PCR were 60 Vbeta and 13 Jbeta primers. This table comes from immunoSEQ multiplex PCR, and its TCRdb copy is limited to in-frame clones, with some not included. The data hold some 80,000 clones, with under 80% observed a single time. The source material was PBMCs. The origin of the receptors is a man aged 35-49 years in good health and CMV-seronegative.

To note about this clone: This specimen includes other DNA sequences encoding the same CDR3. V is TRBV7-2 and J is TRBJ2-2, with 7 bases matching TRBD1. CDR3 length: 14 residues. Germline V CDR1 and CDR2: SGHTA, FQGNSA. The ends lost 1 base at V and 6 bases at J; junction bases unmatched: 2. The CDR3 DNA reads TGTGCCAGCAGCTTAGGGACAGGCCCCGGGGAGCTGTTTTTT. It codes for CASSLGTGPGELFF.

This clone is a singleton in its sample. In DNA, the CDR3 is TGCGCCAGCAGCCAATTTCCAAGGGGTAACCCTAGCACAGATACGCAGTATTTT. Its translation: CASSQFPRGNPSTDTQYF. The chain has TRBV4-1 and TRBJ2-3, with D possibly matching TRBD1 (5 bases). This CDR3 is 18 amino acids long. The V end lost 2 bases, the J end lost 0 bases, and 18 bases lay between the germline ends. The germline gives CDR1 MGHRA, CDR2 YSYEKL.

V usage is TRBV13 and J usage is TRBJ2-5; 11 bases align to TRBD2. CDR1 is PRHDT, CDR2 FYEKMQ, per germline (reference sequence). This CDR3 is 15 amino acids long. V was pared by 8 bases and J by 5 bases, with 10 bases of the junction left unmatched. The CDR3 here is CASGTSGSPRETQYF. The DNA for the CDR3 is TGTGCCAGCGGGACTAGCGGATCCCCTAGGGAGACCCAGTACTTC.

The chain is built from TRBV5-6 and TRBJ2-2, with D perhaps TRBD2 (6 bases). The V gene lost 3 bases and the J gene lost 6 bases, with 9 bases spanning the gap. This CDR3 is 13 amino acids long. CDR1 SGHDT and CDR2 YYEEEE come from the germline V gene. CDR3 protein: CASSSRDSGELFF. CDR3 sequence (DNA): TGTGCCAGCAGCTCGCGGGACTCCGGGGAGCTGTTTTTT.

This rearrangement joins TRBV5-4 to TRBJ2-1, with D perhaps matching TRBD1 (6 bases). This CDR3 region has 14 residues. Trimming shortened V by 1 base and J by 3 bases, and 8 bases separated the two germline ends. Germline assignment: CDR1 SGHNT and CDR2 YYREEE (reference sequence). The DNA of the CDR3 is TGTGCCAGCAGCTTGAAGGACAGCTACAATGAGCAGTTCTTC. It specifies CASSLKDSYNEQFF.